Listed below are T cell receptor beta chains from one sample, sequenced in a study of STAT5B mutations in CD4+ large granular lymphocyte leukemia. The data were produced by immunoSEQ multiplex PCR, yet TCRdb's version contains in-frame clones alone and is incomplete. The sample gives some 30,000 clones, around four fifths of which show up once; 4% to 5.5% is in the top ten. The sequenced sample consisted of CD4+ T cells from blood buffy coats. All receptors derive from a human donor in good health. CDR3s include the opening cysteine and the closing phenylalanine or tryptophan. Fields, in order: J gene, clone size, V gene, D gene, CDR3 protein, CDR3 DNA. The D gene is left open where the match is weak. Clone size is given for some rows only: seen once, a few or many times, or a class if the clone is expanded.

TRBJ1-2	NA	TRBV28	TRBD1	CASTRGGTGDGYTF	TGTGCCAGCACCCGAGGGGGGACAGGGGATGGCTACACCTTC
TRBJ1-1	NA	TRBV11-2	NA	CASSLEGKNTEAFF	TGTGCCAGCAGTCTGGAGGGGAAGAACACTGAAGCTTTCTTT
TRBJ1-2	NA	TRBV27	NA	CASSLRAASYGYTF	TGTGCCAGCAGTTTACGGGCGGCGTCCTATGGCTACACCTTC
TRBJ2-2	NA	TRBV18	NA	CASSPGATEAGELFF	TGTGCCAGCTCACCAGGGGCCACCGAGGCCGGGGAGCTGTTTTTT
TRBJ1-2	NA	TRBV28	NA	CASSQGTYGYTF	TGTGCCAGCAGCCAGGGGACCTATGGCTACACCTTC
TRBJ1-5	NA	TRBV5-1	NA	CASSSGVGEGQPQHF	TGCGCCAGCAGCTCAGGGGTCGGGGAGGGTCAGCCCCAGCATTTT
TRBJ1-5	once	TRBV27	NA	CASGITGSNNQPQHF	TGTGCCAGCGGAATAACAGGGTCCAACAATCAGCCCCAGCATTTT
TRBJ2-4	NA	TRBV19	TRBD2	CASSSGTSGTLAKNIQYF	TGTGCCAGTAGTTCCGGGACTAGCGGGACCCTAGCCAAAAACATTCAGTACTTC
TRBJ2-1	NA	TRBV11-3	NA	CASSLNPGNEQFF	TGTGCCAGCAGCTTAAATCCCGGCAATGAGCAGTTCTTC
TRBJ2-6	NA	TRBV5-8	NA	CASSAGANVLTF	TGTGCCAGCAGCGCTGGGGCCAACGTCCTGACTTTC